One and the same sample provided the 20 T cell receptor beta chains below, sequenced in a study of T cell repertoires in cytomegalovirus infection. Antigens of these TCRs are unknown. TCRdb redid the calling of the reads with MiXCR, one entry per CDR3 protein. The sample carries about 350,000 distinct CDR3 sequences, about 35% recorded once. The sequencing here drew on cultured PBMCs, taken from culture after CMV antigen stimulation. The source of these receptors is a human donor in good health (CMV status not recorded). Some clones in this sample may be carry-over from other donors' samples.

There are a few counts of this clonotype. V usage is TRBV7-2 and J usage is TRBJ2-1; 9 bases match TRBD2. The CDR3 has 21 amino acids. Trimming took 4 bases from V and 0 from J; bases not matched to a gene: 19. In germline, CDR1 is SGHTA, CDR2 FQGNSA. The CDR3 sequence is CASSSPTSGTPRPSSYNEQFF. The DNA of the CDR3 is TGTGCCAGCAGCTCTCCGACTAGCGGTACCCCCCGACCGAGCTCCTACAATGAGCAGTTCTTC.

The chain recombines TRBV24-1 with TRBJ1-2, with D possibly being TRBD1 (5 bases). The V end was cut by 4 bases, the J end by 4 bases, with 12 bases between. Germline CDR1 KGHDR, CDR2 SFDVKD. The CDR3 length is 14 residues. The CDR3 sequence is CATSERTGLYGYTF. The CDR3, as DNA: TGTGCCACCAGTGAACGGACGGGACTCTATGGCTACACCTTC.

This chain connects TRBV6-5 to TRBJ1-6; 7 bases map to TRBD1. CDR1 is MNHEY and CDR2 is SVGAGI in the germline V gene. The CDR3 has 15 amino acids. V lost 0 bases and J lost 12; bases outside the gene matches: 8. The CDR3 DNA reads as TGTGCCAGCAGTTACTCGAGGCAGGGGGGTCAACCCCTCCACTTT. It yields the protein CASSYSRQGGQPLHF.

The sample holds many counts of this clonotype. J is TRBJ1-2 and V is TRBV19; a weak D match, TRBD1 (5 bases). CDR3 size: 12 residues. Germline V gene lookup returns CDR1 LNHDA and CDR2 SQIVND (reference sequence). V was trimmed by 3 bases and J by 5 bases, leaving 7 bases between them. CDR3 nucleotides: TGTGCCAGTAGTATCGACAGTTATGGCTACACCTTC. Translating it yields CASSIDSYGYTF.

V is TRBV10-3 and J is TRBJ2-1, with 8 bases matching TRBD1. The CDR3 sequence is 12 residues long. The junction had 13 bases not matched to a gene; V was cut back by 8 bases and J by 16 bases. The germline V gene encodes CDR1 ENHRY and CDR2 SYGVKD. Here the CDR3 reads CAISTGEKGHFF. CDR3 sequence (DNA): TGTGCCATCTCGACAGGGGAGAAAGGGCATTTCTTC.

This clonotype was seen repeatedly, ten times or more. V is TRBV7-2 and J is TRBJ2-7, with 7 positions matching TRBD1. The CDR3 has 13 amino acids. The junction had 5 bases not matched to a gene; V was cut back by 5 bases and J by 4 bases. The germline V gene encodes CDR1 SGHTA and CDR2 FQGNSA. The CDR3 region is CASSPLTGYEQYF. CDR3 coding DNA: TGTGCCAGCAGCCCACTGACAGGGTACGAGCAGTACTTC.

The rearrangement uses TRBV20-1 and TRBJ2-4; TRBD1 agrees at 12 bases. The germline gives CDR1 DFQATT, CDR2 SNEGSKA (reference sequence). Trimming removed 3 bases from V and 9 bases from J; junction bases left unmatched: 9. The CDR3 spans 15 residues. CDR3 protein: CSARGDRGLRGIQYF. In nucleotides, the CDR3 is TGCAGTGCTAGGGGGGACAGGGGGCTGAGGGGCATTCAGTACTTC.

This clonotype was counted only a few times. The chain joins TRBV7-6 to TRBJ2-1; D uncertain. In germline, CDR1 is SGHVS, CDR2 FNYEAQ. The V end lost 4 bases, the J end lost 0 bases, and 13 bases lay between the germline ends. CDR3 length: 16 residues. CDR3 sequence: CASSSLARSSYNEQFF. Here the CDR3 DNA reads TGTGCCAGCAGCTCGTTAGCAAGGAGCTCCTACAATGAGCAGTTCTTC.

The chain has TRBV5-6 and TRBJ1-5; tentative D call: TRBD1 (5 bases). CDR1 is SGHDT and CDR2 is YYEEEE in the germline V gene. V dropped 4 bases and J dropped 6 bases, with 11 bases sitting between them. This CDR3 comprises 13 residues. The CDR3 is CASSVGGVQPQHF. CDR3 in DNA: TGTGCCAGCAGCGTCGGGGGTGTTCAGCCCCAGCATTTT.

The gene calls are TRBV10-3 and TRBJ1-6; 7 nucleotides agree with TRBD1. The CDR3 covers 15 residues. Germline V gene lookup returns CDR1 ENHRY and CDR2 SYGVKD. V lost 4 bases and J lost 7; bases outside the gene matches: 7. This CDR3 reads CAISVDGTENSPLHF. CDR3 nucleotide sequence: TGTGCCATCAGTGTGGACGGGACAGAAAATTCACCCCTCCACTTT.

A few counts support this clonotype. The gene calls are TRBV7-2 and TRBJ1-1; D is uncertain. Per germline, CDR1 SGHTA and CDR2 FQGNSA. This CDR3 contains 15 residues. Trimming removed 6 bases from V and 0 bases from J, with 14 bases in between. CDR3 DNA: TGTGCCAGCAGAAAGCAGGCCTACTTGAACACTGAAGCTTTCTTT. It translates to CASRKQAYLNTEAFF.

This clonotype was observed many times. The chain is built from TRBV28 and TRBJ1-6; D not certain. CDR1 and CDR2 (germline): MDHEN, SYDVKM. Trimming shortened V by 3 bases and J by 6 bases, and 12 bases separated the two germline ends. The CDR3 runs 15 residues. The CDR3 here is CASSLEPGSNSPLHF. As DNA, the CDR3 is TGTGCCAGCAGTTTGGAGCCGGGGTCTAATTCACCCCTCCACTTT.

The chain recombines TRBV5-6 with TRBJ2-1, with TRBD2 as a possible D gene (6 bases). This CDR3 region has 15 residues. The germline V gene has CDR1 SGHDT and CDR2 YYEEEE. V was shortened by 4 bases and J by 2 bases, with 13 bases between the two germline ends. In nucleotides, the CDR3 is TGTGCCAGCAGCGTCCGGGACTTTCCCTACAATGAGCAGTTCTTC. This codes for CASSVRDFPYNEQFF.

Of note for this clonotype: A much larger clone lies one base from this, so it may be a read error. This sequence joins TRBV7-2 and TRBJ2-7, with 10 bases lining up with TRBD2. The V and J ends lost 4 bases and 2 bases, in that order; junction bases with no gene match: 2. Germline V CDR1 and CDR2: SGHTA, FQGNSA. CDR3 length: 14 residues. DNA of the CDR3: TGTGCCAGCAGCTCACTAGCGGGACCCTACGAGCAGTACTTC. Translated, it gives CASSSLAGPYEQYF.

This chain links TRBV6-2 or TRBV6-3 with TRBJ2-2; TRBD2 agrees at 9 bases. There are 16 residues in the CDR3. V was clipped by 2 bases and J by 2 bases; unmatched bases: 3. The germline V gene encodes CDR1 MNHEY and CDR2 SVGEGT. The CDR3 nucleotides are TGTGCCAGCAGTTACGAGCTAGCGGGAAACACCGGGGAGCTGTTTTTT. Protein sequence: CASSYELAGNTGELFF.

The chain links TRBV15 to TRBJ1-1, with a tentative D call TRBD1 (6 bases). Trimming removed 1 base from V and 2 bases from J, with 20 bases in between. Germline V lookup: CDR1 LNHNV, CDR2 YYDKDF (reference sequence). The CDR3 runs to 18 residues. The CDR3 here is CATSRVGGRNLFNTEAFF. The DNA of the CDR3 is TGTGCCACCAGCAGAGTTGGGGGCCGCAACCTTTTCAACACTGAAGCTTTCTTT.

This chain uses TRBV7-6 with TRBJ1-2; no firm D call. CDR1 SGHVS and CDR2 FNYEAQ come from the germline V gene. This CDR3 is 16 amino acids long. V lost 4 bases, J lost 0 bases, and 15 bases lay in between. This CDR3 is CASSSVPWNSNYGYTF. The CDR3 DNA sequence: TGTGCCAGCAGCTCCGTCCCGTGGAATTCTAACTATGGCTACACCTTC.

This chain uses TRBV5-1 with TRBJ2-4, with D unresolved. In germline, CDR1 is SGHRS, CDR2 YFSETQ. V lost 3 bases to trimming and J lost 0 bases, with 4 bases between them. CDR3 size: 13 residues. This CDR3 reads CASSSIAKNIQYF. In DNA form, the CDR3 reads TGCGCCAGCAGCTCGATAGCCAAAAACATTCAGTACTTC.

This chain joins TRBV23-1 and TRBJ2-3, with 9 bases lining up with TRBD1. TRBV23-1 is given ORF status, its function remaining uncertain. Trimming removed 4 bases from V and 4 bases from J; junction bases left unmatched: 9. This CDR3 comprises 16 residues. The CDR3, as DNA: TGCGCCAGCAGTCGTATTGGACAGGGGTGTCCAGATACGCAGTATTTT. It is translated as CASSRIGQGCPDTQYF.

This clonotype has just a few counts. The chain combines TRBV12-3 or TRBV12-4 with TRBJ1-1; no clear D gene. The CDR3 has 13 amino acids. The V end lost 4 bases, the J end lost 2 bases, and 8 bases lay between the germline ends. The CDR3 reads CASSYRSNTEAFF. The CDR3 DNA reads as TGTGCCAGCAGTTATAGATCTAACACTGAAGCTTTCTTT.